This entry is about one TCR beta chain. This specimen comes from a study of blood T cells in healthy people across ages. A second PCR of 7 to 11 cycles used a sample-barcoded 5' primer and a J-beta primer mix. Through a template-switch adaptor with 12 random nucleotides, each cDNA molecule received a tag. MiXCR, applied by TCRdb to the 5' RACE reads, yields one record per CDR3 protein. The sample carries about 680,000 distinct CDR3 sequences, 45% to 50% recorded once. The CDR3 spans 16 residues. CDR1 and CDR2 (germline): MNHEY, SVGAGI. V was cut by 1 base and J by 0 bases, with 7 bases left in between.

Sequenced material: blood. The V and J genes are TRBV6-5 and TRBJ2-6; no firm D call. This clonotype originated in a woman aged 55-69 years in good health. The CDR3 sequence is CASSYFQYSGANVLTF. The CDR3 DNA reads TGTGCCAGCAGTTACTTTCAGTACTCTGGGGCCAACGTCCTGACTTTC.